These 21 T cell receptor beta chains came from one sample sequenced in a study of OX40 agonist ivuxolimab in advanced cancers. Method: immunoSEQ multiplex PCR; TCRdb's copy keeps in-frame clones and lacks some. In the table there are approximately 50,000 clones, 87% of which are singletons. The sequencing used CD4+ or CD8+ T cells sorted from blood, collected in a trial of the OX40 agonist ivuxolimab. All receptors derive from an adult with an advanced solid tumor such as melanoma, head and neck, liver or kidney cancer.

The chain is built from TRBV19 and TRBJ2-3; 11 bases map to TRBD2. The CDR3 sequence is 15 residues long. J was trimmed by 6 bases and V by 4 bases; bases with no gene match: 6. CDR1 is LNHDA, CDR2 SQIVND, per germline (reference sequence). CDR3 loop: CASSTGLAGSDTQYF. In DNA, the CDR3 is TGTGCCAGTAGTACTGGACTAGCGGGTTCGGATACGCAGTATTTT. The whole variable domain, remainder taken from reference TRBV19 and TRBJ2-3, is DGGITQSPKYLFRKEGQNVTLSCEQNLNHDAMYWYRQDPGQGLRLIYYSQIVNDFQKGDIAEGYSVSREKKESFPLTVTSAQKNPTAFYLCASSTGLAGSDTQYFGPGTRLTVL.

The chain combines TRBV5-4 with TRBJ2-7; maybe TRBD2 (6 bases). The germline V gene has CDR1 SGHNT and CDR2 YYREEE (reference sequence). This CDR3 has 16 residues. Trimming took 0 bases from V and 0 from J, leaving 13 bases between them. The chain's CDR3 is CASSLVGGGSSYEQYF. The DNA of the CDR3 is TGTGCCAGCAGCTTGGTAGGCGGAGGGAGCTCCTACGAGCAGTACTTC.

The CDR3 DNA sequence: TGTGCCAGCAGCTCCGGGGGGGGTTATGGCACAGATACGCAGTATTTT. Its translation: CASSSGGGYGTDTQYF. This rearrangement joins TRBV7-9 to TRBJ2-3; 8 bases agree with TRBD2. The CDR3 is 16 amino acids. Germline-derived CDR1 and CDR2 are SEHNR and FQNEAQ (reference sequence). V was pared by 4 bases and J by 1 base, with 7 bases of the junction left unmatched.

This clone was seen a few times. The rearrangement links TRBV2 to TRBJ2-1, with D maybe TRBD1 (6 bases). The CDR3 has 15 residues. CDR1 SNHLY and CDR2 FYNNEI come from the germline V gene. Trimming removed 3 bases from V and 3 bases from J, with 12 bases in between. In DNA form, the CDR3 reads TGTGCCAGCAGTGATAGTGACAGGAGCTACAATGAGCAGTTCTTC. Protein product: CASSDSDRSYNEQFF.

This rearrangement joins TRBV25-1 to TRBJ2-5; 7 bases are shared with TRBD2. V lost 6 bases, J lost 5 bases, and 9 bases stayed unmatched. Germline V lookup: CDR1 MGHDK, CDR2 SYGVNS. The CDR3 length is 14 residues. The CDR3 nucleotides are TGTGCCAGCAGCACACCGGGAGGCTCCGAGACCCAGTACTTC. Its translation is CASSTPGGSETQYF.

This chain joins TRBV2 and TRBJ1-2, with D tentatively TRBD1 (6 bases). The germline gives CDR1 SNHLY, CDR2 FYNNEI. The CDR3 is made up of 13 amino acids. The V and J ends lost 3 bases and 8 bases respectively, with 13 bases between them. The CDR3 sequence: CASSDDRPRGYTF. The CDR3 DNA follows: TGTGCCAGCAGTGATGACAGGCCCCGGGGCTACACCTTC.

This clone was counted a few times. The V and J genes are TRBV2 and TRBJ1-3, with D maybe TRBD1 (6 bases). Germline V gives CDR1 SNHLY, CDR2 FYNNEI. The germline V and J ends were trimmed by 9 bases and 0 bases, with 12 bases remaining between them. The CDR3 extends over 14 amino acids. CDR3 sequence reads: CASKTGHSGNTIYF. CDR3 nucleotides: TGTGCCAGTAAGACAGGCCACTCTGGAAACACCATATATTTT.

This clone has only a few counts. This chain connects TRBV4-1 to TRBJ2-1; 7 nucleotides match TRBD2. Germline V lookup: CDR1 MGHRA, CDR2 YSYEKL. This CDR3 is 14 amino acids long. The junction had 12 bases not matched to a gene; V was cut back by 6 bases and J by 10 bases. CDR3 protein: CASRQTVISGEQFF. In DNA, the CDR3 is TGCGCCAGCAGACAGACCGTCATTAGCGGGGAGCAGTTCTTC.

The chain joins TRBV27 to TRBJ2-5, with 10 positions matching TRBD1. The V gene's germline CDR1 is MNHEY and CDR2 SMNVEV (reference sequence). V shed 5 bases and J 4 bases; nucleotides not matched to a gene: 7. The CDR3 sequence is 15 residues long. CDR3 sequence: CASSKGQGRRETQYF. The CDR3 DNA reads as TGTGCCAGCAGTAAGGGACAGGGGAGGCGAGAGACCCAGTACTTC.

This clone showed up just once. The J gene is TRBJ2-7, the V gene TRBV5-1; possible D gene TRBD2, 5 bases. V lost 0 bases and J lost 3, with 7 bases in between. CDR3 size: 13 residues. The V gene's germline CDR1 is SGHRS and CDR2 YFSETQ. As DNA, the CDR3 is TGCGCCAGCAGCTTGGGGGAGATCTACGAGCAGTACTTC. Encoded protein: CASSLGEIYEQYF.

This sequence joins TRBV9 and TRBJ2-3; either TRBD1 or TRBD2 may fit D (5 bases each). V lost 2 bases and J 1 base, leaving 14 bases between the germline ends. The CDR3 covers 16 residues. Germline V gene data show CDR1 as SGDLS and CDR2 as YYNGEE. For the CDR3, the DNA is TGTGCCAGCAGCGTCCCGGGGCCGATGGGCACAGATACGCAGTATTTT. Translated, it gives CASSVPGPMGTDTQYF.

The CDR3 protein is CASSSFQRPQHF. The DNA of the CDR3 is TGTGCCAGTAGTAGTTTTCAGAGGCCCCAGCATTTT. The chain recombines TRBV19 with TRBJ1-5; D ambiguous. V was clipped by 4 bases and J by 9 bases, with 10 bases between them. Per germline, CDR1 LNHDA and CDR2 SQIVND (reference sequence). The CDR3 sequence is 12 residues long.

The chain has TRBV5-1 and TRBJ2-5; D ambiguous. This CDR3 comprises 14 residues. The ends were cut back, 8 bases at V and 1 base at J, with 15 bases in the middle. Per the germline V gene, CDR1 is SGHRS and CDR2 is YFSETQ. The CDR3 region has the DNA TGCGCCAGTATGTCTCAGACACCCCAAGAGACCCAGTACTTC. Protein product: CASMSQTPQETQYF.

A single count supports this clone. CDR3: CASSQRTGGTDTQYF. The DNA for the CDR3 is TGTGCCAGCAGCCAGAGGACAGGGGGCACAGATACGCAGTATTTT. The rearrangement uses TRBV14 and TRBJ2-3; the match to TRBD1 covers 9 bases. Trimming cost V 3 bases and J 1 base; bases outside gene matches: 2. The CDR3 is 15 residues long. In germline, CDR1 is SGHDN, CDR2 FVKESK.

Only a few counts were recorded for this clone. This rearrangement joins TRBV28 to TRBJ1-2; D is uncertain. V gave up 3 bases and J gave up 4 bases, with 12 bases separating them. The CDR3 contains 14 residues. CDR1 is MDHEN and CDR2 is SYDVKM in the germline V gene. Written as DNA, the CDR3 is TGTGCCAGCAGTTTTCTGCTCGGGGTCTATGGCTACACCTTC. Amino acids: CASSFLLGVYGYTF.

This clone has only one observation. One base away lies a much larger clone, so this may be a sequencing read error. This chain uses TRBV11-2 with TRBJ2-3; no clear D. V shed 5 bases and J shed 0 bases, with 3 bases lying between them. CDR3 length: 12 residues. Germline V gives CDR1 SGHAT, CDR2 FQNNGV. This CDR3 is CASSPSTDTQYF. The CDR3 DNA is TGTGCCAGCAGCCCAAGCACAGATACGCAGTATTTT.

The gene calls are TRBV4-1 and TRBJ2-1, with TRBD2 matching over 14 bases. Looked up from germline, CDR1 is MGHRA and CDR2 is YSYEKL. The length of the CDR3 is 19 residues. The junction had 13 bases not matched to a gene; V was cut back by 4 bases and J by 5 bases. CDR3 sequence reads: CASSLGLAGGGARNNEQFF. CDR3 bases: TGCGCCAGCAGCCTAGGACTAGCGGGAGGTGGGGCGAGGAACAATGAGCAGTTCTTC.

The chain combines TRBV10-3 with TRBJ2-7, with 7 bases matching TRBD1. J lost 1 base, V lost 7 bases, and 7 bases had no gene match. Per the germline V gene, CDR1 is ENHRY and CDR2 is SYGVKD. The CDR3 covers 14 residues. In nucleotides, the CDR3 is TGTGCCATCACCCCCACAGGGGTTTCCTACGAGCAGTACTTC. It yields the protein CAITPTGVSYEQYF.

This chain uses TRBV15 with TRBJ2-2, with D perhaps given as TRBD1 or TRBD2 (5 bases each). The V gene lost 1 base and the J gene lost 0 bases, with 9 bases spanning the gap. Germline CDR1 reads LNHNV; CDR2 reads YYDKDF (reference sequence). This CDR3 comprises 16 residues. The CDR3 nucleotides are TGTGCCACCAGCAGAGCTCCGGGACCGAACACCGGGGAGCTGTTTTTT. Its translation is CATSRAPGPNTGELFF.

V usage is TRBV7-8 and J usage is TRBJ2-1, with TRBD2 identical over 9 bases. The junction had 6 bases not matched to a gene; V was cut back by 2 bases and J by 4 bases. The CDR3 sequence is 16 residues long. Germline CDR1 SGHVS, CDR2 FQNEAQ. As DNA, the CDR3 is TGTGCCAGCAGCTTAACCGGCGGGAGGGGGTACAATGAGCAGTTCTTC. This encodes CASSLTGGRGYNEQFF. Based on the CDR3 plus reference TRBV7-8 and TRBJ2-1, the full variable domain is GAGVSQSPRYKVAKRGQDVALRCDPISGHVSLFWYQQALGQGPEFLTYFQNEAQLDKSGLPSDRFFAERPEGSVSTLKIQRTQQEDSAVYLCASSLTGGRGYNEQFFGPGTRLTVL.

The chain employs TRBV7-3 and TRBJ2-2, with 8 positions matching TRBD2. The CDR3 spans 16 residues. Germline values: CDR1 SGHTA, CDR2 FQGTGA. J gave up 6 bases and V 0 bases, and 6 bases lay outside the gene matches. The CDR3 DNA follows: TGTGCCAGCAGCTTAACTGGAGCGGGAGCGTCCGGGGAGCTGTTTTTT. It is translated as CASSLTGAGASGELFF.